The clone carrying this T cell receptor (beta chain) was seen ten or more times. EMRA cells were CD45RA+CD27-, and effector memory cells CD45RA-CD27-. The beta constant-region primer was an equimolar mix of two oligonucleotides covering TRBC1 and TRBC2. TCRdb fed the UMI-ligation and nested PCR reads into MiXCR, producing one record per CDR3 protein. The sample records around 35,000 distinct CDR3 sequences, about an eighth being singletons. The entry originates in a study of naive and memory T cell subsets. Sequences were obtained from effector memory CD4+ T cells from blood. Indicated subset: effector memory, CD45RA- CD27-. The receptor's source is a human donor in good health.

CDR3 loop: CASSQDGSVKTQYF. CDR3 sequence (DNA): TGTGCCAGCAGCCAAGATGGCAGCGTAAAGACCCAGTACTTC. The rearrangement uses TRBV14 and TRBJ2-5; D uncertain. Between the trimmed V and J ends, which lost 0 bases and 6 bases, there was a span of 11 bases. The CDR3 sequence is 14 residues long. The V gene's germline CDR1 is SGHDN and CDR2 FVKESK.